This T cell receptor (beta chain) emerged from a study of shared clonotypes between healthy human individuals. Study-wide results and caveats: Naive subsets generally had larger estimated richness than memory subsets. Across a handful of donors, naive CD4 shared 5% to 5.5%, naive CD8 under 4%, memory CD4 about 2.4%, memory CD8 around 0.42%.

Of note for this clone: No antigen is known for it.

The CDR3 contains 13 residues. V gave up 5 bases and J gave up 1 base, with 3 bases separating them. The germline CDR1 and CDR2 sequences are MGHRA and YSYEKL. Several immunoSEQ plates held equal portions of the genomic DNA taken from each subset. Replicate PCRs run on sorted subsets employed 200 to 250 ng DNA, approximately 30,000 T cell genomes. Profiling relied on immunoSEQ multiplex PCR, and the TCRdb table lists in-frame clones only, not all of them. The sample contains around 1.4 million clones, approximately 98.5% of which appear only once. Sequencing was carried out using naive CD4+ T cells sorted from blood. Subset defined: CD45RA+ positively selected. This receptor was taken from a man younger than 45 in good health. The rearrangement links TRBV4-1 to TRBJ2-6; D gene unclear. The CDR3 DNA reads as TGCGCCAGCAGCACATCTGGGGCCAACGTCCTGACTTTC. Translation: CASSTSGANVLTF.